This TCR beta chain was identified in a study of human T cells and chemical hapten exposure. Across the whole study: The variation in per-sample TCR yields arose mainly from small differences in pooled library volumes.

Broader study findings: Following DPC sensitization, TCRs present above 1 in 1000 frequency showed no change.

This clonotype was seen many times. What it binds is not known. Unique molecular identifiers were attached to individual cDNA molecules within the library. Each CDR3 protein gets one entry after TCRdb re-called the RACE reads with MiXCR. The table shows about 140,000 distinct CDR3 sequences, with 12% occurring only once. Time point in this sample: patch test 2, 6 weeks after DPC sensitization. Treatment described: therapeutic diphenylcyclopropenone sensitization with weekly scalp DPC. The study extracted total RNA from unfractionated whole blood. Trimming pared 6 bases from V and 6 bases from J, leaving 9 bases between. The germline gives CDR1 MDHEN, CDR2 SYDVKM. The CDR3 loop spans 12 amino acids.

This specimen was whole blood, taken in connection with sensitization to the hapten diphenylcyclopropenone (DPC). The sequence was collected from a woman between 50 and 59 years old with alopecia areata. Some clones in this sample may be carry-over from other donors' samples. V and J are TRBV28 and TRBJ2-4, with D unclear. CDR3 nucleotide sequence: TGTGCCAGCAGGTCAGGTGGAAACATTCAGTACTTC. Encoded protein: CASRSGGNIQYF. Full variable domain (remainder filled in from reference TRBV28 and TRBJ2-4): DVKVTQSSRYLVKRTGEKVFLECVQDMDHENMFWYRQDPGLGLRLIYFSYDVKMKEKGDIPEGYSVSREKKERFSLILESASTNQTSMYLCASRSGGNIQYFGAGTRLSVL.